This T cell receptor beta chain was profiled in a study of identical twins (TCRdb year 2016). About the study as a whole: To test whether fetal clonotypes persist, the study used deep sequencing on TCR alpha and beta repertoires from monozygotic twins, unrelated adults of various ages, and cord blood. Replicate twin experiments were performed at different times using different library preparation protocols to rule out contamination.

All donors were healthy Caucasians. Three pairs of female monozygotic twins, all aged roughly 18 to 30 years, made up the twin cohort. RNA for TCR libraries was isolated from peripheral blood mononuclear cells. Library method: 5' RACE. Instrument used: Illumina HiSeq 2000. A universal primer binding site was added through template switching, and the final cDNA carried a unique molecular identifier so that TCR cDNA molecules could be counted accurately. First-strand cDNA for TCR alpha and beta chains was synthesized from specific primers in the conserved constant-segment region. To control for contamination, every cDNA library carried two barcodes: a SMART-Mk sample barcode plus Illumina barcodes. TruSeq adapter sequences and Illumina sample barcodes were added in two successive PCR steps. The Illumina HiSeq platform was used with custom primers to sequence TCR alpha and beta cDNA libraries. The study's own analysis went as follows. Unique molecular identifiers were extracted from raw reads with MiGEC, and CDR3 positions were determined with MiXCR. Recombination models were inferred per individual with the repgenHMM and IGoR tools using an EM algorithm. The tcR package in R was used for shared clonotype analysis, with sharing normalized by the product of cloneset sizes. Out-of-frame nonproductive sequences were analyzed to study raw recombination free of thymic and clonal selection effects. TCRdb's own reprocessing of the public reads used fastp at Q25 and MiXCR and kept productive beta chains. Duplicate CDR3 protein sequences are folded into a single record with the most common DNA and genes. These V and J calls are TCRdb output, not the study's own analysis. The sample records hundreds of thousands of distinct CDR3 sequences, roughly 18% of which are singletons. The ten biggest clones cover around 12% of the sample.

From the cysteine through the phenylalanine, the CDR3 covers 19 amino acids. Here the CDR3 DNA is all that survives: 57 bases in frame from base 1. V and J are trimmed by 3 bases and 1 base, and the gene matches miss 9 bases of the junction. The research as a whole found: Out-of-frame TCR alpha sharing in monozygotic twins was systematically underestimated by recombination models, whereas sharing between unrelated individuals was in agreement with the recombination models. The excess sharing between twins in beta out-of-frame sequences was weaker because fewer shared sequences reduced the signal-to-noise ratio. Zero-insertion analyses could be partly confounded by invariant T cells such as MAIT and iNKT, although diverse VJ usage argued against such confounding for most clonotypes. Abundant cord blood beta clonotypes had fewer insertions, young adult naive repertoires showed a similar but weaker trend, and memory repertoires showed no such trend. Compared with coincidental sharing between unrelated individuals, an excess of low generation-probability sequences was observed among out-of-frame TCR alpha sequences shared between twins. Conclusions relied on cross-sectional statistical analysis, since the same donors could not be followed over many years.

This clonotype was seen only a few times. There is no known antigen for this receptor. Per-base qualities were not stored, and no clone one base away is much larger. These same data were also listed under a study on T cells expressing NK-cell markers. The second study reports: Seven to nine donors provided sorted CD3+CD56+NKG2C+, CD3+CD56+NKG2C- and CD3+CD56-NKG2C+ T-cell subsets, whose TCR beta-chain repertoires were profiled. Among the eight sequenced donors, seven were HCMV-seropositive and one was HCMV-seronegative. In several experiments an anti-gammadeltaTCR antibody was added to restrict sorting to alphabetaTCR-expressing T cells. In five to seven donors, the dominant CD3+CD56+NKG2C+ clonotypes were found to rank among the top 10 CD8+ clonotypes and to make up roughly 1.0-7.0% of CD8+ T cells. Those dominant clonotypes were again the most abundant among CD3+CD56-NKG2C+ cells in a handful of donors, at 28.3-60.1%. Whether the expanded NKG2C-expressing T cell clones were specific for HCMV antigens remained unclear. All eight donors whose samples were sequenced were randomly selected healthy volunteers, three of them men and five women. HCMV-specific IgG was detected in serum with a commercial ELISA kit to determine HCMV serostatus. For about 6 donors, unsorted PBMC were also used to sequence bulk peripheral blood T-cell repertoires. MIGEC was used to demultiplex reads and group reads by UMI, and MiTCR was used to assemble and quantify clonotypes. To remove erroneous sequences, TCR cDNA sequences were retained only when supported by two or more reads. The tcR package was used for downstream repertoire analysis, and clonotypes were matched across fractions by CDR3 nucleotide sequence plus V segment. VDJmatch was used to annotate antigen specificity against VDJdb, with one amino acid substitution in CDR3 allowed.

The sample taken for sequencing was PBMCs. The V gene is TRBV12-3 or TRBV12-4 and the J gene is TRBJ2-2, with 12 middle bases fitting TRBD2. The sequence came from a woman between 18 and 30 years old in good health. DNA sequence: TGTGCCAGCAGTTTTCGGACTAGCGGGGTGATTTTGAACACCGGGGAGCTGTTTTTT. The translation is CASSFRTSGVILNTGELFF.